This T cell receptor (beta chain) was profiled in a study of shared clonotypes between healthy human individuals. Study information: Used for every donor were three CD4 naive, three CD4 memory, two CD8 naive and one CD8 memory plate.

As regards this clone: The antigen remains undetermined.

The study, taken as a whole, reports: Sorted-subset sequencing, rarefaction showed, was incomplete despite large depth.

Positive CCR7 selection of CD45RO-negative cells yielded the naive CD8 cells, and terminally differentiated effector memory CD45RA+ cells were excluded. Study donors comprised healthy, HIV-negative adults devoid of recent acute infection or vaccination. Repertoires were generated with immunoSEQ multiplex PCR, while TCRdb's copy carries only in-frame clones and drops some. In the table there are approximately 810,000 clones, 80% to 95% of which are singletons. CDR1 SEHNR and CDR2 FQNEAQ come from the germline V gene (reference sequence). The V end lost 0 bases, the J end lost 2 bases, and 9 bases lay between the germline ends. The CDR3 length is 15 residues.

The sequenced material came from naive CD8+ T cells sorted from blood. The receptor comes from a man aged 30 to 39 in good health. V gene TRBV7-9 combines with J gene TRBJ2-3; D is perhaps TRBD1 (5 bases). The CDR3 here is CASSLAPGYTDTQYF. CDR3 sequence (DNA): TGTGCCAGCAGCTTAGCGCCAGGGTACACAGATACGCAGTATTTT. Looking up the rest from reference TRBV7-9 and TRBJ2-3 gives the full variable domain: DTGVSQNPRHKITKRGQNVTFRCDPISEHNRLYWYRQTLGQGPEFLTYFQNEAQLEKSRLLSDRFSAERPKGSFSTLEIQRTEQGDSAMYLCASSLAPGYTDTQYFGPGTRLTVL.